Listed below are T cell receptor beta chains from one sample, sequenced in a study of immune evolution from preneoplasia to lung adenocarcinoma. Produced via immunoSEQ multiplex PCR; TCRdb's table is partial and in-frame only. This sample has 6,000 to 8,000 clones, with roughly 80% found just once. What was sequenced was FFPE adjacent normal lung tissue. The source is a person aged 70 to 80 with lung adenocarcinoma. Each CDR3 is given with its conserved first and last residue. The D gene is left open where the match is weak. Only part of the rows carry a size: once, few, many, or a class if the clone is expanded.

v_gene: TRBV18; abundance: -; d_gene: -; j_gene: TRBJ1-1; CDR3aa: CASSPGEGVNTEAFF; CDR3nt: TGTGCCAGCTCCCCAGGGGAAGGGGTGAACACTGAAGCTTTCTTT
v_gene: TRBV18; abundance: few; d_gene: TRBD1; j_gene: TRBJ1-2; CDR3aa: CASSPPSGTGYLDGYTF; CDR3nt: TGTGCCAGCTCACCACCCTCCGGGACAGGGTATCTCGATGGCTACACCTTC
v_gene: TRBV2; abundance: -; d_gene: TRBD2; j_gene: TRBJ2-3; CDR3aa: CASGTSIARQYF; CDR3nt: TGTGCCAGCGGGACTAGTATTGCGCGGCAGTATTTT
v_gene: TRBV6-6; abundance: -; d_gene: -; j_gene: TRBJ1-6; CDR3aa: CASRGLRDSPLHF; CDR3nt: TGTGCCAGCAGGGGTCTTAGGGATTCACCCCTCCACTTT
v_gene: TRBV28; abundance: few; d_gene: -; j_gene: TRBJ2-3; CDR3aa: CASSESGSLDTQYF; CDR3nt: TGTGCCAGCAGCGAGTCGGGATCTCTTGATACGCAGTATTTT
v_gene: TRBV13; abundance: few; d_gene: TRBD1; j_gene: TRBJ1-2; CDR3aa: CASSLRTGGAYGYTF; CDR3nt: TGTGCCAGCAGCCTCAGGACAGGGGGGGCCTATGGCTACACCTTC
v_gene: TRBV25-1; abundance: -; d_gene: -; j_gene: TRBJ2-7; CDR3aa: CASSEDQTGKGYEQYF; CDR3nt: TGTGCCAGCAGTGAGGACCAGACGGGGAAGGGCTACGAGCAGTACTTC
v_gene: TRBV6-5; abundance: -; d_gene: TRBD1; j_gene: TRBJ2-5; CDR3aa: CASSYSGQDQETQYF; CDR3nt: TGTGCCAGCAGTTACTCAGGACAGGACCAAGAGACCCAGTACTTC
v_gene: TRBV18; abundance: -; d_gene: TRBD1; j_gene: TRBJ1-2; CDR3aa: CASFPGQSYGYTF; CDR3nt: TGTGCCAGCTTCCCGGGACAGTCCTATGGCTACACCTTC
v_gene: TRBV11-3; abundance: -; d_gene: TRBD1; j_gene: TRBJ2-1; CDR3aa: CASSVGDRVNEQFF; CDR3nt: TGTGCCAGCAGCGTTGGCGACAGGGTCAATGAGCAGTTCTTC
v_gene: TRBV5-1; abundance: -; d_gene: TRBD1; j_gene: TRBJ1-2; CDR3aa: CASSLDSGTGVYGYTF; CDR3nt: TGCGCCAGCAGCTTGGATTCCGGGACAGGGGTCTATGGCTACACCTTC
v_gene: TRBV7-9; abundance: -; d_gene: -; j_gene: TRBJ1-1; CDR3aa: CAEQEGRTEAFF; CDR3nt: TGTGCCGAACAAGAGGGAAGGACTGAAGCTTTCTTT
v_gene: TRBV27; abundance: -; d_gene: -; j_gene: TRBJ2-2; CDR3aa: CASRRRGSNTGELFF; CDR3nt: TGTGCCAGCAGGCGGCGGGGATCGAACACCGGGGAGCTGTTTTTT
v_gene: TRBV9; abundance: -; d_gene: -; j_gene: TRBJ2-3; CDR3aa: CASSVGGHPTDTQYF; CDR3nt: TGTGCCAGCAGCGTAGGAGGGCACCCCACAGATACGCAGTATTTT
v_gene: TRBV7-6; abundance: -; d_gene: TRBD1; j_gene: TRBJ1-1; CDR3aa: CASSRGQGKVEAFF; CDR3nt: TGTGCCAGCAGCCGAGGACAGGGAAAGGTTGAAGCTTTCTTT
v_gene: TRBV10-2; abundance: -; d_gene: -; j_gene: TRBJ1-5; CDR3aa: CASSMGFGQPQHF; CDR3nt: TGCGCCAGCAGTATGGGATTCGGACAGCCCCAGCATTTT
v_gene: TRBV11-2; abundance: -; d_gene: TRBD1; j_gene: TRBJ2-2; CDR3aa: CASSSRFQGANTGELFF; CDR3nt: TGTGCCAGCAGCTCCCGTTTCCAGGGGGCGAACACCGGGGAGCTGTTTTTT
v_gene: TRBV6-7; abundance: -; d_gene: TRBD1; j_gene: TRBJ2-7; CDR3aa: CASKTGGELSYEQYF; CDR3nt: TGTGCCAGCAAGACAGGGGGCGAATTATCCTACGAGCAGTACTTC
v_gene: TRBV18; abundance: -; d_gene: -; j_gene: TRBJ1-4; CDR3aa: CASSPGGFEKLFF; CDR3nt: TGTGCCAGCTCACCGGGAGGGTTCGAAAAACTGTTTTTT
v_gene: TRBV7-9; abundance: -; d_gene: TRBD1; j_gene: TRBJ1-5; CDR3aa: CASSPGQGVGQPQHF; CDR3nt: TGTGCCAGCAGCCCTGGACAGGGAGTAGGACAGCCCCAGCATTTT
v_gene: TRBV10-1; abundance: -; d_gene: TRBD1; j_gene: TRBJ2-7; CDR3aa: CASSKALGTGDEQYF; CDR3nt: TGCGCCAGCAGTAAAGCCCTCGGGACAGGTGACGAGCAGTACTTC
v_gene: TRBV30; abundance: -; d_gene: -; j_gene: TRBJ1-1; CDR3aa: CACYDTEAFF; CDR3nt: TGTGCCTGCTACGACACTGAAGCTTTCTTT
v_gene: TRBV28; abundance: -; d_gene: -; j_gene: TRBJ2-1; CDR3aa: CASRDIPYNEQFF; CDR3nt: TGTGCCAGCAGGGACATTCCCTACAATGAGCAGTTCTTC
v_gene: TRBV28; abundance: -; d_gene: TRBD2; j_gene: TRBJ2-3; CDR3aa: CASSFGPSGGASTDTQYF; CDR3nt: TGTGCCAGCAGTTTTGGTCCTAGCGGGGGAGCTAGCACAGATACGCAGTATTTT
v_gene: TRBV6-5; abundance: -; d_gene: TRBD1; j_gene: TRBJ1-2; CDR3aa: CASSYAGTGYGYTF; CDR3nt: TGTGCCAGCAGTTACGCCGGGACAGGCTATGGCTACACCTTC
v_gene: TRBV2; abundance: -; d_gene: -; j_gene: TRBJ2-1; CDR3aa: CASRGSSDEQFF; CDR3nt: TGTGCCAGCAGAGGAAGCAGCGATGAGCAGTTCTTC
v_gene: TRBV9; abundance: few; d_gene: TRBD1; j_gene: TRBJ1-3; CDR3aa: CASSVGGGQAGNTIYF; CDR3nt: TGTGCCAGCAGCGTAGGGGGGGGACAGGCTGGAAACACCATATATTTT
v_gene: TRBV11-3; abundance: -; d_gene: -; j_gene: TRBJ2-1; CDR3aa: CASSFGSYNEQFF; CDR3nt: TGTGCCAGCAGCTTCGGATCCTACAATGAGCAGTTCTTC
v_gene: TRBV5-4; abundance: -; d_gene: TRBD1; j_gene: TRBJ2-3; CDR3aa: CASSPAGGNADTQYF; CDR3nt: TGTGCCAGCAGTCCGGCAGGGGGTAACGCAGATACGCAGTATTTT
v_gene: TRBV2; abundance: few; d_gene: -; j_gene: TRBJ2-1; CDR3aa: CASMGVGGTYNEQFF; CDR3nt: TGTGCCAGCATGGGCGTTGGGGGGACCTACAATGAGCAGTTCTTC
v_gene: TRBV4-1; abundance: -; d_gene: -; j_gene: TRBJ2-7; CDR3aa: CASSQTVTYEQYF; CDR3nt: TGCGCCAGCAGCCAAACAGTGACCTACGAGCAGTACTTC
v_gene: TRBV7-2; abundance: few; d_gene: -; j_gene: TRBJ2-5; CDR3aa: CASSPGGTQTQYF; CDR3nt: TGTGCCAGCAGCCCGGGGGGCACACAGACCCAGTACTTC
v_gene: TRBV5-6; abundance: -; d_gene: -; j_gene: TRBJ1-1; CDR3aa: CASSLTGSPEAFF; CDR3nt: TGTGCCAGCAGCTTGACGGGCTCCCCTGAAGCTTTCTTT
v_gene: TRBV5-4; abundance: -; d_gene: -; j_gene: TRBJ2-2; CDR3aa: CASSLVRGADTGELFF; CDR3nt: TGTGCCAGCAGCTTGGTTCGTGGGGCGGACACCGGGGAGCTGTTTTTT
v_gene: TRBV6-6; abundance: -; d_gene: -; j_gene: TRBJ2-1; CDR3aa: CASSVMNEQFF; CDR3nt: TGTGCCAGCAGTGTTATGAATGAGCAGTTCTTC
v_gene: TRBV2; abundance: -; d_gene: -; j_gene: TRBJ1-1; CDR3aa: CASRPGRMNTEAFF; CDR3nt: TGTGCCAGCAGACCCGGACGGATGAACACTGAAGCTTTCTTT
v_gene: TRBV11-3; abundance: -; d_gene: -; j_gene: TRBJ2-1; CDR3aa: CASSLDRHNEQFF; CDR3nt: TGTGCCAGCAGCTTAGATAGGCACAATGAGCAGTTCTTC
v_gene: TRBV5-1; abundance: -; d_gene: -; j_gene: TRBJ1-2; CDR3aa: CASSLSGGPAVGYTF; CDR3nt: TGCGCCAGCAGCTTGTCTGGAGGCCCAGCGGTAGGCTACACCTTC
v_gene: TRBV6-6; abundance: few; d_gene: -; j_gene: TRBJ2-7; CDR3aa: CASSSTGPTYEQYF; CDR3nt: TGTGCCAGCAGTTCAACCGGGCCGACCTACGAGCAGTACTTC
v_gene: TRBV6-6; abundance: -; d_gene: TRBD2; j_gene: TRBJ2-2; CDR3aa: CASSYGGGTNTGELFF; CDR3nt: TGTGCCAGCAGTTACGGGGGGGGGACCAACACCGGGGAGCTGTTTTTT
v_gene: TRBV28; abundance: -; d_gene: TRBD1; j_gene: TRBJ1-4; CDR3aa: CASRRDSNEKLFF; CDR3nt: TGTGCCAGCAGGCGGGACAGTAATGAAAAACTGTTTTTT